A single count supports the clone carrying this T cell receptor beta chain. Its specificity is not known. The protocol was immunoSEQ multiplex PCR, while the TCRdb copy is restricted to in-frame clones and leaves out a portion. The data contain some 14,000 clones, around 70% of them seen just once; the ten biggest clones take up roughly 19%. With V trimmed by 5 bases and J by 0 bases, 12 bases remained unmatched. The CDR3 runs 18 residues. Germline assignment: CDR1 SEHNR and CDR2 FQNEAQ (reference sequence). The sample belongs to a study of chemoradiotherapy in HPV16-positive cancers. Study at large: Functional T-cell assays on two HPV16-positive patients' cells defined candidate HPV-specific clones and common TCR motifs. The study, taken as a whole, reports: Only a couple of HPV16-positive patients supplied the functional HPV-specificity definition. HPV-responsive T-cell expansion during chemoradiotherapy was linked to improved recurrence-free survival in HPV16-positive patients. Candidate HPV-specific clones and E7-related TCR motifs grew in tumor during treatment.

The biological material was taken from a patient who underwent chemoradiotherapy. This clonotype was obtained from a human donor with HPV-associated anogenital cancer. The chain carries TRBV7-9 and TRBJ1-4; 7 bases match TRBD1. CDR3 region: CASSTNDRESSTNEKLFF. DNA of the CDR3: TGTGCCAGCAGCACAAACGACAGGGAATCCTCAACTAATGAAAAACTGTTTTTT.